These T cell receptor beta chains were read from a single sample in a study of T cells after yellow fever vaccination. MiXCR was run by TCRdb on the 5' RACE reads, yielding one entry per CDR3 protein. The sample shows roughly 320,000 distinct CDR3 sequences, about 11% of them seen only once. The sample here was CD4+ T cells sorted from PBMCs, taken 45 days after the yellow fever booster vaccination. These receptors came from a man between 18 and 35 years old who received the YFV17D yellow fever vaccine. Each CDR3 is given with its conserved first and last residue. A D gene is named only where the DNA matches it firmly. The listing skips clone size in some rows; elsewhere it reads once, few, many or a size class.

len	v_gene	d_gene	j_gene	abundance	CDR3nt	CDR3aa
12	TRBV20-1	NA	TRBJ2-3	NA	TGCAGTGAGGCGGGGTTTAGAGATACGCAGTATTTT	CSEAGFRDTQYF
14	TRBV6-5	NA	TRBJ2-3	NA	TGTGCCAGCAGTTACATGGCCCACACAGATACGCAGTATTTT	CASSYMAHTDTQYF
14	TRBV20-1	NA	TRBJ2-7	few	TGCAGTGCTACCCGACCGGACAGAACCTACGAGCAGTACTTC	CSATRPDRTYEQYF
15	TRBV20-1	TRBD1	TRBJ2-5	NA	TGCAGTGCTACCCCGGAGACAGGGGTCGGGAATGCCCAGTACTTC	CSATPETGVGNAQYF
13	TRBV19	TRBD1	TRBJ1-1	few	TGTGCCAGTAGACACAGGGGGGGAACTGAAGCTTTCTTT	CASRHRGGTEAFF
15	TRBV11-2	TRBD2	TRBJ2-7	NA	TGTGCCAGCAGCCTCCTAGCGGGGGGGCTCTACGAGCAGTACTTC	CASSLLAGGLYEQYF
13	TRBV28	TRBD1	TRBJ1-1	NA	TGTGCCAGCAGCTCCCGGGACAGGGGACGAGCTTTCTTT	CASSSRDRGRAFF
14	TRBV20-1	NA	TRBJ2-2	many	TGCAGTGCTAGAATCTCCTCTAGCCCCGGGGAGCTGTTTTTT	CSARISSSPGELFF
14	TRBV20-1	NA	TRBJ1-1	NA	TGCAGTGCTAGAGCCGGGACGGCGAACACTGAAGCTTTCTTT	CSARAGTANTEAFF
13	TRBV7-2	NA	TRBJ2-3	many	TGTGCCAGCAGCTTAGATATTAGAGATACGCAGTATTTT	CASSLDIRDTQYF
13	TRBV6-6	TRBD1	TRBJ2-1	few	TGTGCCAGCAGTGACCGGGACAGCAATGAGCAGTTCTTC	CASSDRDSNEQFF
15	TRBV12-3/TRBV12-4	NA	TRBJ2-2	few	TGTGCCAGCAGTTTAACCAGGGAGAACACCGGGGAGCTGTTTTTT	CASSLTRENTGELFF
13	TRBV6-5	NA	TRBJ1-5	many	TGTGCCAGCGCGAACAGCCTCTTGGGGCCCCAGCATTTT	CASANSLLGPQHF
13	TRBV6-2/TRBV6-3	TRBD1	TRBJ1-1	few	TGTGCCAGCGGGACAGGGGAAACCACTGAAGCTTTCTTT	CASGTGETTEAFF
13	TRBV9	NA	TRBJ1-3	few	TGTGCCAGCGGGCAGGGGCTTCGGGACACCATATATTTT	CASGQGLRDTIYF
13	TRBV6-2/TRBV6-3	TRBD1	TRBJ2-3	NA	TGTGCCAGCAGGGCAAGACAGGGTGATACGCAGTATTTT	CASRARQGDTQYF
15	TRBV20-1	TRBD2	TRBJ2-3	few	TGCAGTGCCATCTGGGCCCTAGCGGGCACAGATACGCAGTATTTT	CSAIWALAGTDTQYF
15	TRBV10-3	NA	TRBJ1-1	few	TGTGCCATCAGGACCGACGGTGGAGGTGGCACTGAAGCTTTCTTT	CAIRTDGGGGTEAFF
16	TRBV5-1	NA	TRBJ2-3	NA	TGCGCCAGCAGCTTGGAATCGGTCATTAGCACAGATACGCAGTATTTT	CASSLESVISTDTQYF
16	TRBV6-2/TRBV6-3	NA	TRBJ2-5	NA	TGTGCCAGCGCTCACCCACTGAGGACCGGGAAAGAGACCCAGTACTTC	CASAHPLRTGKETQYF
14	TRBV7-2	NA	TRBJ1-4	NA	TGTGCCAGCAGCTTAGACATCCAGGGTGAAAAACTGTTTTTT	CASSLDIQGEKLFF
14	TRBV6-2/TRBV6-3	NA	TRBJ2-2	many	TGTGCCAGCATCCTACGACCCGGGACCGGGGAGCTGTTTTTT	CASILRPGTGELFF
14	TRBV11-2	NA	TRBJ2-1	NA	TGTGCCAGCAGCTTGGGGGCGGGGTTTTCCGAGCAGTTCTTC	CASSLGAGFSEQFF
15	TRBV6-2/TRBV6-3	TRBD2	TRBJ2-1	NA	TGTGCCAGCAGTTACCTAGCGGGGGGAAACAATGAGCAGTTCTTC	CASSYLAGGNNEQFF
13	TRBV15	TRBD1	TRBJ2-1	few	TGTGCCACCCGAAAGGGACAGGGCAATGAGCAGTTCTTC	CATRKGQGNEQFF
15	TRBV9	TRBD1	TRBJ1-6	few	TGTGCCAGCAGCCCGGGACAGGTCTTTAATTCACCCCTCCACTTT	CASSPGQVFNSPLHF
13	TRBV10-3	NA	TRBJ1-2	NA	TGTGCCATCAGTGAACAGCCAAACTATGGCTACACCTTC	CAISEQPNYGYTF
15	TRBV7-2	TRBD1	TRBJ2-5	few	TGTGCCAGCAGCAAATTGGACAGGGTAGGCGAGACCCAGTACTTC	CASSKLDRVGETQYF
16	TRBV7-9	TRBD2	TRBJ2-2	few	TGTGCCAGCAGCGCTAGCGGGAATCCGAACACCGGGGAGCTGTTTTTT	CASSASGNPNTGELFF
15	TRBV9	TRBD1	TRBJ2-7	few	TGTGCCAGCAGCGAAGGGGACAGGGACTTTAGCGAGCAGTACTTC	CASSEGDRDFSEQYF
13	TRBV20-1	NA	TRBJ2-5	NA	TGCAGTGCTAGGGGGGGGGCAGAAGAGACCCAGTACTTC	CSARGGAEETQYF
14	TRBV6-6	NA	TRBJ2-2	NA	TGTGCCAGCAGTTACGGAGGGGGCCACGGGGAGCTGTTTTTT	CASSYGGGHGELFF
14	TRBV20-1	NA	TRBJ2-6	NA	TGCAGTGCTAGATACCCTCCTGGGGCCAACGTCCTGACTTTC	CSARYPPGANVLTF
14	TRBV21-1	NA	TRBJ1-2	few	TGTGCCAGCAGCACAAGACAGGCTAACTATGGCTACACCTTC	CASSTRQANYGYTF
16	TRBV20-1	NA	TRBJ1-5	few	TGCAGTGCTAGCGCCCGGGGGACGTATAGCAATCAGCCCCAGCATTTT	CSASARGTYSNQPQHF
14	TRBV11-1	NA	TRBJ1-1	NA	TGTGCCAGCCGCCGTCGGCGGGGTCAGACTGAAGCTTTCTTT	CASRRRRGQTEAFF